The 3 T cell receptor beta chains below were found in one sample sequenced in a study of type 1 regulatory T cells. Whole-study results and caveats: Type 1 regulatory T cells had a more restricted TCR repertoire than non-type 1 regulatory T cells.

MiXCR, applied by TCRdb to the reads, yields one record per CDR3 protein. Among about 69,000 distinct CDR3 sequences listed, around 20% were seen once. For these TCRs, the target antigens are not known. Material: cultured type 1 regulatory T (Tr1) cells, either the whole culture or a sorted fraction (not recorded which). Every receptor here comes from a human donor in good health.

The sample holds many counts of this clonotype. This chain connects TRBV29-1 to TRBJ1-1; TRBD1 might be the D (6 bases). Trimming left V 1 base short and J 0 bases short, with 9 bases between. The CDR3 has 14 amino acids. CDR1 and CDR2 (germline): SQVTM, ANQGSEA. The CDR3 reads CSVEARGMNTEAFF. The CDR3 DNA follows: TGCAGCGTTGAAGCCAGGGGCATGAACACTGAAGCTTTCTTT.

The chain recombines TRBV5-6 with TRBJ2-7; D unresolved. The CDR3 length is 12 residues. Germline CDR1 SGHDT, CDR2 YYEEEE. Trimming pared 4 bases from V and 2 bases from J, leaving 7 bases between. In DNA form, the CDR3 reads TGTGCCAGCAGCCTCGTTCCCTACGAGCAGTACTTC. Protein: CASSLVPYEQYF.

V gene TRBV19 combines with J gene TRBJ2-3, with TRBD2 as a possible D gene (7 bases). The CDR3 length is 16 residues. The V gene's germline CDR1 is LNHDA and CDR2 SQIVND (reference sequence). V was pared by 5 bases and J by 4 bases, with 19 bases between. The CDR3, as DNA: TGTGCCAGTAGTCCTCAAGCGGGAAGGGGGGCAGATACGCAGTATTTT. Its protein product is CASSPQAGRGADTQYF.